The next 18 T cell receptor beta chains were all read from a single sample in a study of cytomegalovirus exposure and HLA in healthy donors. The primer mix had 60 Vbeta and 13 Jbeta primers. Using immunoSEQ multiplex PCR, the repertoire was profiled, and TCRdb retains in-frame clones only, with some absent. The sample has about 140,000 clones, roughly three fifths seen once; the top ten hold about 1.8%. Sequencing input: PBMCs. The source of these receptors is a male donor in good health and CMV-seronegative.

The chain joins TRBV5-4 to TRBJ1-1; D might be TRBD1 (6 bases). Trimming took 3 bases from V and 3 from J, leaving 12 bases between them. The CDR3 consists of 14 residues. Per germline, CDR1 SGHNT and CDR2 YYREEE (reference sequence). This CDR3 is CASSSRGWDTEAFF. CDR3 nucleotides: TGTGCCAGCAGCTCAAGGGGGTGGGACACTGAAGCTTTCTTT.

The chain recombines TRBV7-3 with TRBJ2-1; perhaps TRBD1 as D (6 bases). Trimming took 5 bases from V and 6 from J, leaving 17 bases between them. The CDR3 is 15 residues long. The germline gives CDR1 SGHTA, CDR2 FQGTGA. The CDR3 nucleotides read TGTGCCAGCAGCCGAACAGGGATCGAGTTCAATGAGCAGTTCTTC. Its protein product is CASSRTGIEFNEQFF.

In its sample, this clone was seen a few times. This chain connects TRBV5-5 to TRBJ1-5; D unclear. The length of the CDR3 is 15 residues. Trimming left V 5 bases short and J 0 bases short, with 12 bases between. Germline assignment: CDR1 SGHKS and CDR2 YYEKEE (reference sequence). The CDR3 protein is CASSLRRDSNQPQHF. CDR3 coding DNA: TGTGCCAGCAGTTTAAGACGGGATAGCAATCAGCCCCAGCATTTT. Combining the CDR3 with reference TRBV5-5 and TRBJ1-5 gives the whole variable domain DAGVTQSPTHLIKTRGQQVTLRCSPISGHKSVSWYQQVLGQGPQFIFQYYEKEERGRGNFPDRFSARQFPNYSSELNVNALLLGDSALYLCASSLRRDSNQPQHFGDGTRLSIL.

The chain employs TRBV7-3 and TRBJ2-1; 9 bases map to TRBD2. Germline loops: CDR1 SGHTA, CDR2 FQGTGA. J lost 9 bases, V lost 4 bases, and 10 bases had no gene match. CDR3 length: 15 amino acids. The CDR3 DNA is TGTGCCAGCAGCTACGATAGCGGGGGCTGGGCTGAGCAGTTCTTC. Translating it yields CASSYDSGGWAEQFF.

V gene TRBV7-3 combines with J gene TRBJ1-2; TRBD1 matches at 9 bases. Germline CDR1 SGHTA, CDR2 FQGTGA. Trimming at V came to 2 bases and at J to 3 bases, leaving 10 bases not matched to a gene. This CDR3 spans 17 amino acids. This chain's CDR3 is CASSLGAPGQGDYGYTF. CDR3 DNA: TGTGCCAGCAGCTTAGGGGCCCCGGGACAGGGTGACTATGGCTACACCTTC.

The chain is built from TRBV7-9 and TRBJ2-5, with D tentatively TRBD2 (5 bases). The CDR3 runs to 15 residues. The ends were cut back, 3 bases at V and 2 bases at J, with 13 bases in the middle. Per the germline V gene, CDR1 is SEHNR and CDR2 is FQNEAQ (reference sequence). CDR3 in amino acids: CASSFGGPGQETQYF. The CDR3, as DNA: TGTGCCAGCAGCTTTGGAGGACCGGGGCAAGAGACCCAGTACTTC.

The chain couples TRBV19 to TRBJ2-2; tentatively, D is TRBD2 (5 bases). Germline lookup yields CDR1 LNHDA and CDR2 SQIVND (reference sequence). This CDR3 is built from 16 residues. V was shortened by 0 bases and J by 5 bases, with 13 bases between the two germline ends. In DNA, the CDR3 is TGTGCCAGTAGTATAGAGGAGGCCCCGAGGACCGGGGAGCTGTTTTTT. As protein: CASSIEEAPRTGELFF.

This clone was seen a few times. The rearrangement links TRBV7-9 to TRBJ1-4, with D possibly being TRBD1 (6 bases). The CDR3 has 17 amino acids. Germline V gene lookup returns CDR1 SEHNR and CDR2 FQNEAQ (reference sequence). V gave up 1 base and J gave up 3 bases, with 15 bases separating them. CDR3 sequence reads: CASSLVVHRASNEKLFF. Here the CDR3 DNA reads TGTGCCAGCAGCTTAGTGGTCCACAGGGCGTCTAATGAAAAACTGTTTTTT.

This chain uses TRBV6-1 with TRBJ1-2; D gene uncertain. The germline CDR1 and CDR2 sequences are MNHNS and SASEGT. The CDR3 runs to 13 residues. Trimming shortened V by 5 bases and J by 8 bases, and 15 bases separated the two germline ends. In DNA, the CDR3 is TGTGCCAGCAGTCAGGACTCTGGAAGCGGCTACACCTTC. Translated: CASSQDSGSGYTF.

The chain is built from TRBV19 and TRBJ1-1; D possibly corresponds to TRBD1 (5 bases). Germline assignment: CDR1 LNHDA and CDR2 SQIVND (reference sequence). V was trimmed by 10 bases and J by 3 bases, leaving 18 bases between them. The length of the CDR3 is 14 residues. The CDR3 here is CATGRGRIDTEAFF. Written as DNA, the CDR3 is TGTGCCACCGGGAGGGGCCGGATCGACACTGAAGCTTTCTTT. The whole variable domain, remainder taken from reference TRBV19 and TRBJ1-1, is DGGITQSPKYLFRKEGQNVTLSCEQNLNHDAMYWYRQDPGQGLRLIYYSQIVNDFQKGDIAEGYSVSREKKESFPLTVTSAQKNPTAFYLCATGRGRIDTEAFFGQGTRLTVV.

The chain recombines TRBV5-1 with TRBJ2-2; 11 bases align to TRBD2. The ends lost 0 bases at V and 4 bases at J; junction bases unmatched: 2. The V gene's germline CDR1 is SGHRS and CDR2 YFSETQ. CDR3 length: 16 residues. The CDR3 protein is CASSLEGTSGTGELFF. The CDR3 nucleotides are TGCGCCAGCAGCTTGGAAGGGACTAGCGGCACCGGGGAGCTGTTTTTT.

The V call is TRBV2, the J call TRBJ2-3, with TRBD2 as a possible D gene (7 bases). The ends were cut back, 0 bases at V and 1 base at J, with 11 bases in the middle. CDR3 length: 16 residues. Germline assignment: CDR1 SNHLY and CDR2 FYNNEI. CDR3 in amino acids: CASSEARGGGTDTQYF. CDR3 coding DNA: TGTGCCAGCAGTGAAGCCCGAGGGGGGGGCACAGATACGCAGTATTTT.

The chain uses TRBV13 and TRBJ2-7; 8 nucleotides line up with TRBD1. The CDR3 spans 12 residues. The trim removed 5 bases at V and 5 bases at J, leaving 2 bases unmatched. Germline assignment: CDR1 PRHDT and CDR2 FYEKMQ (reference sequence). CDR3 loop: CASSRTGNEQYF. In nucleotides, the CDR3 is TGTGCCAGCAGCCGGACAGGGAACGAGCAGTACTTC.

The gene calls are TRBV11-2 and TRBJ2-2; D uncertain. Germline V gene data show CDR1 as SGHAT and CDR2 as FQNNGV. CDR3 length: 15 residues. V shed 5 bases and J shed 3 bases, with 13 bases lying between them. CDR3 coding DNA: TGTGCCAGCAGCCTAGGAGCATTGGACACCGGGGAGCTGTTTTTT. Amino acids: CASSLGALDTGELFF. The whole variable domain, filled in from reference TRBV11-2 and TRBJ2-2, reads EAGVAQSPRYKIIEKRQSVAFWCNPISGHATLYWYQQILGQGPKLLIQFQNNGVVDDSQLPKDRFSAERLKGVDSTLKIQPAKLEDSAVYLCASSLGALDTGELFFGEGSRLTVL.

This clone was seen only once. This chain links TRBV4-1 with TRBJ2-7, with 7 bases matching TRBD2. After removal of 0 bases from V and 3 bases from J, the junction contained 5 bases not matched to a gene. This CDR3 is built from 15 residues. Germline CDR1 and CDR2: MGHRA and YSYEKL. The CDR3 region has the DNA TGCGCCAGCAGCCAAGAGCTAGCGGAACACTACGAGCAGTACTTC. Translating gives CASSQELAEHYEQYF.

On this clone itself: At one of its ends the junction is not consistent with the germline gene, which may arise from a read error. This chain joins TRBV7-9 and TRBJ1-2, with D uncertain. This CDR3 is built from 12 residues. Germline assignment: CDR1 SEHNR and CDR2 FQNEAQ (reference sequence). This chain's CDR3 is CSSSLVRYGYTF. In DNA form, the CDR3 reads TGTTCCAGCAGCTTAGTTCGTTATGGCTACACCTTC.

V is TRBV29-1 and J is TRBJ1-5, with D unresolved. Germline V lookup: CDR1 SQVTM, CDR2 ANQGSEA. V was clipped by 4 bases and J by 4 bases, with 8 bases between them. The CDR3 has 12 residues. In DNA form, the CDR3 reads TGCAGCGTTGGGCAGGCTAATCAGCCCCAGCATTTT. It encodes CSVGQANQPQHF.

The sample holds a few counts of this clone. The genes are TRBV5-3 and TRBJ2-1; 7 bases line up with TRBD2. TRBV5-3 carries the ORF label, with uncertain function. This CDR3 contains 17 residues. With 0 bases clipped from V and 1 base from J, the junction kept 7 bases outside the gene matches. The CDR3 loop is CARSLGTWEGSYNEQFF. The CDR3 region has the DNA TGTGCCAGAAGCTTGGGTACTTGGGAGGGGTCCTACAATGAGCAGTTCTTC.